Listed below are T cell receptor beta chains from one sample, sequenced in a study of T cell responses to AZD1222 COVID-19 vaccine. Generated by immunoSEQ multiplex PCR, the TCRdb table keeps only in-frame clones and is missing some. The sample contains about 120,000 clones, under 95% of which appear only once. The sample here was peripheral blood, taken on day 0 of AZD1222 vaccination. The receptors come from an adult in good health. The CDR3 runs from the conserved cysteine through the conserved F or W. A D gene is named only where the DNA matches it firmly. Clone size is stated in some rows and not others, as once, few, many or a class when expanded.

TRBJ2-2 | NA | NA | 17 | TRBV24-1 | TGTGCCACCAGTGATTTGTCAGTAGGGACCCTTGGCGGGGAGCTGTTTTTT | CATSDLSVGTLGGELFF
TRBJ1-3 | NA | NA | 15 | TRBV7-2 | TGTGCCAGCAGCTTAGAGTTTCGAGCGGGGGACACCATATATTTT | CASSLEFRAGDTIYF
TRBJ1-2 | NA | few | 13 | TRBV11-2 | TGTGCCAGCAGCTCACCCAGGGCGGGTGGCTACACCTTC | CASSSPRAGGYTF
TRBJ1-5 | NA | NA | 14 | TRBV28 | TGTGCCAGCAGACTAGGGGGGGGCAATCAGCCCCAGCATTTT | CASRLGGGNQPQHF
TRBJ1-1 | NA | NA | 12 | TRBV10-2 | TGCGCCAGCACCCAGACGAACACTGAAGCTTTCTTT | CASTQTNTEAFF
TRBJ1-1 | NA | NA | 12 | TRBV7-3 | TGTGCCAGCACCCCGGTGGTTAGTGAAGCTTTCTTT | CASTPVVSEAFF
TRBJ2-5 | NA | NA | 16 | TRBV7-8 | TGTGCCAGCAGCGTATATAGCGGAGGAGTCAGGGAGACCCAGTACTTC | CASSVYSGGVRETQYF
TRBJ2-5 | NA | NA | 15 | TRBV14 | TGTGCCAGCAGCCAAGACGTCTCCATGGGAGAGACCCAGTACTTC | CASSQDVSMGETQYF
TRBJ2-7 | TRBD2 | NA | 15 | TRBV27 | TGTGCCAGCAGTGTTGGGACTAGCGCAATCTACGAGCAGTACTTC | CASSVGTSAIYEQYF
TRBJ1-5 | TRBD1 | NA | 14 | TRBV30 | TGTGCCTGGAACAGGGGTATTTCCAATCAGCCCCAGCATTTT | CAWNRGISNQPQHF
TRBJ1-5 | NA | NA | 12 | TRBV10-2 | TGCGCCAGCAGTGAGTACCCCACCCCCCAGCATTTT | CASSEYPTPQHF
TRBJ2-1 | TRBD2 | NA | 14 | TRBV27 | TGTGCCAGCAGTGGGACTAGCGGATACAATGAGCAGTTCTTC | CASSGTSGYNEQFF
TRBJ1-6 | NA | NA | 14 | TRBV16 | TGTGCCAGCAGCCGGCAGGGCGGTAATTCACCCCTCCACTTT | CASSRQGGNSPLHF
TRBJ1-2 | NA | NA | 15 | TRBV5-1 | TGCGCCAGCCGCGTCACGGGAGGCACTAACTATGGCTACACCTTC | CASRVTGGTNYGYTF
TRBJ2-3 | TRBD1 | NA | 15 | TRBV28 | TGTGCCAGCAGTAGGGACAGGATTCCCACAGATACGCAGTATTTT | CASSRDRIPTDTQYF
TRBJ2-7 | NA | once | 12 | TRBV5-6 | TGTGCCAGCAGCTCGGGGTCCTACGAGCAGTACTTC | CASSSGSYEQYF
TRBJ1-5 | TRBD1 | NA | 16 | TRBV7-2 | TGTGCCAGCAGCTTAGAAGGGACAGGGGGCGGTCAGCCCCAGCATTTT | CASSLEGTGGGQPQHF
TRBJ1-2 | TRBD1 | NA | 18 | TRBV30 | TGTGCCTGGAGGGGCACCGGGGACAGGGGGTCCCCAGGGCGAGGCTACACCTTC | CAWRGTGDRGSPGRGYTF
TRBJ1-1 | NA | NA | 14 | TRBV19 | TGTGCCAGTAAGGGTGGGGCAGGGCGGATTAAAGCTTTCTTT | CASKGGAGRIKAFF
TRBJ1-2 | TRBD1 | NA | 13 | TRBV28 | TGTGCCAGCAGTGCAAACAGGGGATATGGCTACACCTTC | CASSANRGYGYTF
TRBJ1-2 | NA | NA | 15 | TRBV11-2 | TGTGCCAGCAGCTTAATTGGAACCTTCCTCGACGGCTACACCTTC | CASSLIGTFLDGYTF
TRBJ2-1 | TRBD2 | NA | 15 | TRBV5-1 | TGCGCCAGCAGCTTGGGGGGAGGGCCGGGGAATGAGCAGTTCTTC | CASSLGGGPGNEQFF
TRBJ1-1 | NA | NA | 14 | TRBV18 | TGTGCCAGCTCCCTCTCCGGGGTGAACACTGAAGCTTTCTTT | CASSLSGVNTEAFF
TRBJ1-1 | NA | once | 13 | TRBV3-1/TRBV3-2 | TGTGCCAGCAGCCAGGGCACCGGGCCTGAAGCTTTCTTT | CASSQGTGPEAFF
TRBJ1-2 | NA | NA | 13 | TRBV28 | TGTGCCAGCAGCAGGAGCTTTAACTATGGCTACACCTTC | CASSRSFNYGYTF
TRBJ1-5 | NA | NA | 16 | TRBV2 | TGTGCCAGCAGGTCCGGGACACTTTTTAGGAATCAGCCCCAGCATTTT | CASRSGTLFRNQPQHF
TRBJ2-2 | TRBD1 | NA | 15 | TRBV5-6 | TGTGCCAGCAGATATGGACAGGGCGGCACCGGGGAGCTGTTTTTT | CASRYGQGGTGELFF
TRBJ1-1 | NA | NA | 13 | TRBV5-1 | TGCGCCAGCAGCGCCCAACCCGGGGGTGAAGCTTTCTTT | CASSAQPGGEAFF
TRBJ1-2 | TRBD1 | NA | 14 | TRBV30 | TGTGCAGGGGGACAGGGGGCAACCAACTATGGCTACACCTTC | CAGGQGATNYGYTF
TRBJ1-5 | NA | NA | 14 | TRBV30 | TGTGCCTGGGCGGCATGGGAGGACAATCAGCCCCAGCATTTT | CAWAAWEDNQPQHF
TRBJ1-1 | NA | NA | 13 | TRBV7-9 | TGTGCCAGCAGCTTATCTGTAAGCACTGAAGCTTTCTTT | CASSLSVSTEAFF
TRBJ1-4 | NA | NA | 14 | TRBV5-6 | TGTGCCAGCAGCCATAATAATTACCGCGAAAAACTGTTTTTT | CASSHNNYREKLFF
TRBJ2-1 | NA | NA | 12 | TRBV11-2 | TGTGCCAGCAGCTTACTTGACAATGAGCAGTTCTTC | CASSLLDNEQFF
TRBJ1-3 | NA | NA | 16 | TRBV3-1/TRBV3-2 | TGTGCCAGCAGCCCTTCTCCCGGTGGCTCTGGAAACACCATATATTTT | CASSPSPGGSGNTIYF
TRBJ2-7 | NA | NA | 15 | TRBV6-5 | TGTGCCAGCAGCTTCCTCGGACCTGGGGACTACGAGCAGTACTTC | CASSFLGPGDYEQYF
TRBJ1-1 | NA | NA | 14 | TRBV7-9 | TGTGCCAGCAGCTTAGCGGGACGGGTCTTGGGAGCTTTCTTT | CASSLAGRVLGAFF
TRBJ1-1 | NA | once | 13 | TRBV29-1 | TGCAGCGCCCGGAGGGGTTCCGGCACTGAAGCTTTCTTT | CSARRGSGTEAFF
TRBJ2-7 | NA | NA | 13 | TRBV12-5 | TGTGCTAGTGCCCTTTCGACCCTTAGCGAGCAGTACTTC | CASALSTLSEQYF
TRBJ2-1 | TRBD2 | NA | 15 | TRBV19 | TGTGCCAGTAGTATGGGTAGCGGGAGGGATAATGAGCAGTTCTTC | CASSMGSGRDNEQFF
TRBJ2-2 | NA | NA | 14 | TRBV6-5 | TGTGCCAGCAGTACCAACACCCGGGCCGGGGAGCTGTTTTTT | CASSTNTRAGELFF
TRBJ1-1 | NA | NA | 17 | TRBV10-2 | TGCGCCAGCAGGGCGTCACTACATGGTTCTTCCGGCACTGAAGCTTTCTTT | CASRASLHGSSGTEAFF
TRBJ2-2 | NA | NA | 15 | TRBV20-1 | TGCAGTGCTAGTGATGCGCAGGGCCGAGCCGGGGAGCTGTTTTTT | CSASDAQGRAGELFF
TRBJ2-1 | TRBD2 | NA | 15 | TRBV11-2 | TGTGCCAGCAGCTACCGACTAGCGGGAGTCGATGAGCAGTTCTTC | CASSYRLAGVDEQFF
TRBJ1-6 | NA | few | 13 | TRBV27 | TGTGCCAGCAAAGGGGTCTATAATTCACCCCTCCACTTT | CASKGVYNSPLHF
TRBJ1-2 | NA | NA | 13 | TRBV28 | TGTGCCAGCAGAGTAACGGGAAACTATGGCTACACCTTC | CASRVTGNYGYTF
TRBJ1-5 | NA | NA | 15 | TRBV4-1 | TGCGCCAGCAGCCAAGAGAGGGAGATCAATCAGCCCCAGCATTTT | CASSQEREINQPQHF
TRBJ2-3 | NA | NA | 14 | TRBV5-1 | TGCGCCAGCAGCTTTCGGTGGGGCACAGATACGCAGTATTTT | CASSFRWGTDTQYF
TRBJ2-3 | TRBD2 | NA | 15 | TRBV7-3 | TGTGCCAGCAGCTTCCAGCGGGAGTTCACAGATACGCAGTATTTT | CASSFQREFTDTQYF
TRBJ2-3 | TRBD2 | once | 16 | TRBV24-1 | TGTGCCACCAGTTTCCCCAGCGGGATGGGCGCAGATACGCAGTATTTT | CATSFPSGMGADTQYF
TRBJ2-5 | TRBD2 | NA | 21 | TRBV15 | TGTGCCACCAGCATCCTCGGGACTAGCGGCCGTACGGGTCAGCAATGGGAGACCCAGTACTTC | CATSILGTSGRTGQQWETQYF
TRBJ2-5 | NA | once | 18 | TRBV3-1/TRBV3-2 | TGTGCCAGCAGCCAAGATGAGCGTGTGGGAATCCAGCAAGAGACCCAGTACTTC | CASSQDERVGIQQETQYF
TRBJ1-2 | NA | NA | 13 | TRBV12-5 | TGTGCTAGTGGTATAGGCGTGGGGTATGGCTACACCTTC | CASGIGVGYGYTF
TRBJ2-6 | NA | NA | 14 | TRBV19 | TGTGCCAGTAGTCAGGGCGATGGGGCCAACGTCCTGACTTTC | CASSQGDGANVLTF
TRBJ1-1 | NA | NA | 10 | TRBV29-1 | TGCAGCGGATTAACCACTGAAGCTTTCTTT | CSGLTTEAFF
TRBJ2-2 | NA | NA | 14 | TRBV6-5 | TGTGCCACCAAGGGATGGATTGGGGCCGGGGAGCTGTTTTTT | CATKGWIGAGELFF
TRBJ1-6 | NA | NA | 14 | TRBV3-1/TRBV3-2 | TGTGCCAGCAGCCAAGTACAGGGCAATTCACCCCTCCACTTT | CASSQVQGNSPLHF
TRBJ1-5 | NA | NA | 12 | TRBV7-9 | TGTGCCAGCAGCCCAATCGGGCAGCCCCAGCATTTT | CASSPIGQPQHF
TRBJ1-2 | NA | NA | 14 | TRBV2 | TGTGCCAGCTCAGGGTTATCCGCTAACTATGGCTACACCTTC | CASSGLSANYGYTF
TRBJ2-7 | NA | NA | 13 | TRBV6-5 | TGTGCCAGCAGTTACAACGGACCCTACGAGCAGTACTTC | CASSYNGPYEQYF
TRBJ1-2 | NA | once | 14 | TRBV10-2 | TGCGCCAGCAGTTTCGCCGGGACCTCCCGGGGCTACACCTTC | CASSFAGTSRGYTF